The 10 T cell receptor beta chains below were found in one sample sequenced in a study of blood T cell repertoires in COVID-19. Generated by immunoSEQ multiplex PCR, the TCRdb table keeps only in-frame clones and is missing some. The repertoire has 190,000 or so clones, about 85% of them found once; the top ten carry roughly 9.8%. Sequencing used peripheral blood. Receptor source: a woman of 80 years or more with acute or convalescent COVID-19.

The gene calls are TRBV7-2 and TRBJ2-5; D possibly corresponds to TRBD2 (7 bases). Trimming stripped 3 bases from V and 4 bases from J, with 21 bases between. The CDR3 is made up of 17 amino acids. In germline, CDR1 is SGHTA, CDR2 FQGNSA. The CDR3 reads CASSFRRGGANGETQYF. The CDR3 nucleotides are TGTGCCAGCAGCTTCCGACGAGGGGGGGCGAATGGAGAGACCCAGTACTTC.

The rearrangement joins TRBV7-9 to TRBJ1-2; perhaps TRBD1 as D (6 bases). Per germline, CDR1 SEHNR and CDR2 FQNEAQ (reference sequence). Trimming cost V 5 bases and J 8 bases, with 15 bases left between them. The CDR3 covers 13 residues. The CDR3 sequence: CASSPGGGVGYTF. Here the CDR3 DNA reads TGTGCCAGCAGCCCCGGAGGGGGGGTCGGCTACACCTTC.

The chain joins TRBV7-2 to TRBJ1-1; D remains unclear. V shed 3 bases and J shed 6 bases, with 11 bases lying between them. The germline gives CDR1 SGHTA, CDR2 FQGNSA. The CDR3 spans 13 residues. The CDR3 DNA reads as TGTGCCAGCAGCTTTTGGAGAAGTTCTGAAGCTTTCTTT. Translating gives CASSFWRSSEAFF.

The J gene is TRBJ2-3, the V gene TRBV4-3; 12 bases agree with TRBD2. The CDR3 totals 14 residues. V shed 4 bases, J shed 6 bases, and the junction held 2 bases outside the gene matches. Germline V gene data show CDR1 as LGHNA and CDR2 as YSLEER. CDR3 loop: CASSPSGGADTQYF. CDR3 nucleotide sequence: TGCGCCAGCAGCCCTAGCGGGGGGGCTGATACGCAGTATTTT.

J is TRBJ2-7 and V is TRBV5-1; TRBD2 aligns across 7 bases. The CDR3 covers 14 residues. The germline CDR1 and CDR2 sequences are SGHRS and YFSETQ. Losses at the gene ends were 3 bases for V and 6 bases for J; bases not matched to a gene: 9. CDR3: CASSWALGGGEQYF. The CDR3 DNA is TGCGCCAGCAGCTGGGCGCTTGGGGGGGGCGAGCAGTACTTC.

The V call is TRBV9, the J call TRBJ2-2; D not resolved. Germline V lookup: CDR1 SGDLS, CDR2 YYNGEE. The CDR3 runs 13 residues. Trimming shortened V by 4 bases and J by 8 bases, and 12 bases separated the two germline ends. CDR3 protein: CASSQNLDGELFF. The DNA of the CDR3 is TGTGCCAGCAGCCAGAACCTTGATGGGGAGCTGTTTTTT.

A few counts support this clone. The chain couples TRBV7-6 to TRBJ2-7, with TRBD1 as a possible D gene (5 bases). V lost 5 bases and J 5 bases, leaving 19 bases between the germline ends. The CDR3 runs 15 residues. Germline CDR1 and CDR2: SGHVS and FNYEAQ. The CDR3 is CASSPQLGADNEQYF. CDR3 DNA: TGTGCCAGCAGCCCCCAGCTAGGGGCGGACAACGAGCAGTACTTC.

V gene TRBV6-2 or TRBV6-3 combines with J gene TRBJ1-5; possible D gene TRBD1, 5 bases. The length of the CDR3 is 14 residues. The V gene lost 7 bases and the J gene lost 2 bases, with 12 bases spanning the gap. CDR1 and CDR2 (germline): MNHEY, SVGEGT. This CDR3 is CASTPGGGNQPQHF. The CDR3 DNA follows: TGTGCCAGCACCCCTGGAGGGGGCAATCAGCCCCAGCATTTT.

This chain uses TRBV5-1 with TRBJ2-7; TRBD1 aligns across 7 bases. Germline V CDR1 and CDR2: SGHRS, YFSETQ. The CDR3 is made up of 16 amino acids. The J segment lost 0 bases and the V segment lost 4 bases, leaving 10 bases of the junction unmatched. The CDR3 coding sequence is TGCGCCAGCAGCCGATCCGGGACAGCTGGCTCCTACGAGCAGTACTTC. Translating it yields CASSRSGTAGSYEQYF.

This CDR3 is CASSLDWGQGIYNEQFF. CDR3 sequence (DNA): TGTGCCAGCAGCTTGGATTGGGGACAGGGGATATACAATGAGCAGTTCTTC. The genes are TRBV5-8 and TRBJ2-1; TRBD1 matches at 10 bases. Germline-derived CDR1 and CDR2 are SGHTS and YDEGEE. This CDR3 is built from 17 residues. The V segment lost 0 bases and the J segment 4 bases; nucleotides outside the gene matches: 7.